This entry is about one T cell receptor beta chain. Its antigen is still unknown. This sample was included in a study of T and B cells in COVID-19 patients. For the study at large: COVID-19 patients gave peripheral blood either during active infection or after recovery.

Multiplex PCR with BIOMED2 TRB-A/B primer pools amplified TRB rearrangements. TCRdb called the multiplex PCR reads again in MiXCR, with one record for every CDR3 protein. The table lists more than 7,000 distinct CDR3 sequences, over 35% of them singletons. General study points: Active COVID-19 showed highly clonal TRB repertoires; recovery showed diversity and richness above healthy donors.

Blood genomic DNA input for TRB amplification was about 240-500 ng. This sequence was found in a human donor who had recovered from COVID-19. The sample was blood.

The CDR3 bases are TGTGCCAGCACCCCAGGGGAGGCCTATAATTCACCCCTCCACTTT. Amino acids: CASTPGEAYNSPLHF. The genes are TRBV12-3 or TRBV12-4 and TRBJ1-6, with D maybe TRBD1 (6 bases). The V end was cut by 7 bases, the J end by 2 bases, with 12 bases between. The CDR3 totals 15 residues.